The 8 T cell receptor beta chains below come from one sample, sequenced in a study of OX40 agonist ivuxolimab in advanced cancers. Clones were read by immunoSEQ multiplex PCR, and TCRdb kept only the in-frame ones, dropping some. The data hold about 94,000 clones, with about 88% observed a single time. Specimen: CD4+ or CD8+ T cells sorted from blood, collected in a trial of the OX40 agonist ivuxolimab. Receptors originate from an adult with an advanced solid tumor such as melanoma, head and neck, liver or kidney cancer.

This chain uses TRBV7-9 with TRBJ2-5; D call uncertain. The length of the CDR3 is 13 residues. V lost 6 bases and J 5 bases, leaving 13 bases between the germline ends. CDR1 is SEHNR, CDR2 FQNEAQ, per germline (reference sequence). The CDR3 region has the DNA TGTGCCAGCAGGATGGATCTGGGGGAGACCCAGTACTTC. It yields the protein CASRMDLGETQYF.

The V call is TRBV7-6, the J call TRBJ1-4; a possible D gene is TRBD1 (5 bases). CDR1 and CDR2 from the germline V gene are SGHVS and FNYEAQ. The CDR3 consists of 16 residues. Trimming stripped 0 bases from V and 4 bases from J, with 12 bases between. CDR3 coding DNA: TGTGCCAGCAGCTTAGCGCCTAACAGGATTAATGAAAAACTGTTTTTT. Its protein product is CASSLAPNRINEKLFF.

The chain uses TRBV5-6 and TRBJ2-6; D is undetermined. V was pared by 4 bases and J by 3 bases, with 11 bases between. The germline V gene has CDR1 SGHDT and CDR2 YYEEEE. CDR3 length: 15 amino acids. CDR3 DNA: TGTGCCAGCAGCAGACGGCTGAGTGGGGCCAACGTCCTGACTTTC. Its translation: CASSRRLSGANVLTF.

V usage is TRBV18 and J usage is TRBJ1-5; D unclear. The germline CDR1 and CDR2 sequences are KGHSH and LQKENI. Deletions cut 9 bases from V and 0 bases from J, with 15 bases between. The CDR3 loop spans 15 amino acids. The CDR3 coding sequence is TGTGCCAGTGCCGGCGGGGTTTATAGCAATCAGCCCCAGCATTTT. Translating gives CASAGGVYSNQPQHF.

This clone occurred once. The CDR3 nucleotides read TGTGCCAGCAGCCCCGGTCGGCTTAGAGGGAAAAGGGACAGGGAAACTGAAGCTTTCTTT. Its translation: CASSPGRLRGKRDRETEAFF. The chain links TRBV13 to TRBJ1-1; 9 bases align to TRBD1. Germline trimming cut 5 bases from V and 5 bases from J; bases unmatched to any gene: 24. Germline CDR1 is PRHDT and CDR2 is FYEKMQ (reference sequence). This CDR3 is built from 20 residues.

J is TRBJ2-5 and V is TRBV27; no clear D. Germline CDR1 is MNHEY and CDR2 is SMNVEV (reference sequence). The CDR3 extends over 14 amino acids. V was pared by 5 bases and J by 0 bases, with 10 bases between. CDR3 DNA: TGTGCCAGCAGTCTCCGGACGGACCAAGAGACCCAGTACTTC. Amino acid sequence: CASSLRTDQETQYF.

The chain uses TRBV27 and TRBJ2-3; D is perhaps TRBD2 (7 bases). Germline CDR1 and CDR2: MNHEY and SMNVEV (reference sequence). Between the trimmed V and J ends, which lost 8 bases and 1 base, there was a span of 19 bases. The CDR3 extends over 16 amino acids. The CDR3 spells CASRVRGAGGTDTQYF. The CDR3 region has the DNA TGTGCCAGCCGGGTCCGGGGGGCCGGCGGCACAGATACGCAGTATTTT.

This clone was seen a single time. The rearrangement uses TRBV10-3 and TRBJ2-1, with D unclear. This CDR3 region has 14 residues. With 3 bases removed from V and 0 bases from J, the gap between germline ends came to 6 bases. CDR1 is ENHRY, CDR2 SYGVKD, per germline. The CDR3 spells CAISDKSSYNEQFF. The CDR3 bases are TGTGCCATCAGTGACAAGAGCTCCTACAATGAGCAGTTCTTC.